This TCR beta chain is drawn from a study of T cells after yellow fever vaccination. Study information: Low-cell-number fractions underwent preparation using SMART-Seq v4 Ultra Low Input.

TCRdb ran MiXCR on the 5' RACE reads and lists one entry per CDR3 protein. The sample contains under 600,000 distinct CDR3 sequences, approximately 13% of which appear only once. Comments on this clonotype: What it recognizes is unknown.

Study results and caveats: After the booster, nearly 98% of CD4 and 88% of CD8 primary-response clones were re-detected.

The sequence derives from a man aged 25-45 years who received the YFV17D yellow fever vaccine. Sequencing was performed on PBMCs, taken on the day of the yellow fever booster vaccination.

CDR3 coding DNA: TGTGCCAGCAGCCACCCCCATGAGCAGTTCTTC. Its protein is CASSHPHEQFF. The V and J genes are TRBV7-2 and TRBJ2-1, with no clear D. V lost 5 bases, J lost 8 bases, and 7 bases lay in between. The CDR3 is 11 amino acids. Germline V gives CDR1 SGHTA, CDR2 FQGNSA.